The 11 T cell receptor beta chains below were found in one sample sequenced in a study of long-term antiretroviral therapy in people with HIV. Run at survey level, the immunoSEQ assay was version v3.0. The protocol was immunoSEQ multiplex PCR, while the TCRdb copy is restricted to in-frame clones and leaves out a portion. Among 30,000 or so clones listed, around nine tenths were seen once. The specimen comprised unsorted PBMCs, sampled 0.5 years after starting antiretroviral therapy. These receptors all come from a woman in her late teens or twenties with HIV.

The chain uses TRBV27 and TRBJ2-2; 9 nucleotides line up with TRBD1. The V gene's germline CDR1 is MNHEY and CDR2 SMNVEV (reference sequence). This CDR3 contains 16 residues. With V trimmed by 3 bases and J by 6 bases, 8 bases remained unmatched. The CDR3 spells CASSFPGQGWPGELFF. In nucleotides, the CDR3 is TGTGCCAGCAGTTTCCCGGGACAGGGTTGGCCCGGGGAGCTGTTTTTT.

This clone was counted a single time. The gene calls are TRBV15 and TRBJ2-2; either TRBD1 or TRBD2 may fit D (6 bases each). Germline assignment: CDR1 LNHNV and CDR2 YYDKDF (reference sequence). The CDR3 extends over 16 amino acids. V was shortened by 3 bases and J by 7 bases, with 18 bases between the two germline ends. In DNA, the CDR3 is TGTGCCACCAGCAGCATGGATTGGGGGGCAGGCGGGGAGCTGTTTTTT. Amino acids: CATSSMDWGAGGELFF.

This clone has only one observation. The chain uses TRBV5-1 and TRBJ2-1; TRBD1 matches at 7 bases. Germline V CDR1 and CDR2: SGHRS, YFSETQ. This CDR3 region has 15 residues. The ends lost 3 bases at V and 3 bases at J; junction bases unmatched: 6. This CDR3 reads CASSSGTARYNEQFF. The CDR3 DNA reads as TGCGCCAGCAGCTCGGGGACAGCCCGCTACAATGAGCAGTTCTTC.

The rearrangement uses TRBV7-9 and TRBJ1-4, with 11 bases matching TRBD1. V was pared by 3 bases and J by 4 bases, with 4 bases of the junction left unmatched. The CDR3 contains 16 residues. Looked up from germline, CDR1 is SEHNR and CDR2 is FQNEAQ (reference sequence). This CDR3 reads CASSFGTGGLNEKLFF. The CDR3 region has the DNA TGTGCCAGCAGCTTCGGGACAGGGGGGCTTAATGAAAAACTGTTTTTT.

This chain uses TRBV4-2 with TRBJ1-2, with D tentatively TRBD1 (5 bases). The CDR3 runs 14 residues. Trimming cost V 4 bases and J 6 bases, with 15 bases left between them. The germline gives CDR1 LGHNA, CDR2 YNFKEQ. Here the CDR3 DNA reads TGTGCCAGCAGCCCTCTTCGGAGAGGGGATGGCTACACCTTC. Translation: CASSPLRRGDGYTF.

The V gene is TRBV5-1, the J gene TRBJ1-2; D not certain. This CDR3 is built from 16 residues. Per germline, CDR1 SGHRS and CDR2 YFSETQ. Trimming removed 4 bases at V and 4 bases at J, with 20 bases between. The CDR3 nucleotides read TGCGCCAGCAGCCCGGACGGCAGCTATAGTCTCTATGGCTACACCTTC. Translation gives CASSPDGSYSLYGYTF.

CDR3 sequence (DNA): TGCGCCAGCAGCCAAGGACAGGGGGACACAGATACGCAGTATTTT. It translates to CASSQGQGDTDTQYF. The rearrangement joins TRBV4-3 to TRBJ2-3; 9 nucleotides agree with TRBD1. Germline V gene sequence: CDR1 LGHNA, CDR2 YSLEER. The CDR3 extends over 15 amino acids. Germline trimming cut 1 base from V and 2 bases from J; bases unmatched to any gene: 1.

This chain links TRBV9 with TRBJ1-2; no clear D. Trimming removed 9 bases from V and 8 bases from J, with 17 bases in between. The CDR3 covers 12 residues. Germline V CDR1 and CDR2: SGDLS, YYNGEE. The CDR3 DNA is TGTGCCACCCGCACGATCGCGGGAGGCTACACCTTC. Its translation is CATRTIAGGYTF.

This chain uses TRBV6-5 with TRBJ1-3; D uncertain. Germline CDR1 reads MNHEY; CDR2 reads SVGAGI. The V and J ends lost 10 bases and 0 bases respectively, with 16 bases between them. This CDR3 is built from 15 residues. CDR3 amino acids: CATRTGQYSGNTIYF. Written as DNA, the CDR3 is TGTGCCACCCGGACGGGCCAATACTCTGGAAACACCATATATTTT.

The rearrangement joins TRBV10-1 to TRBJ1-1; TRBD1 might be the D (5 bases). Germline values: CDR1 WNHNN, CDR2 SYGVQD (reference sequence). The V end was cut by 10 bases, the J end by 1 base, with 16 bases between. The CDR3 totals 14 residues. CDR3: CATGGRGRNTEAFF. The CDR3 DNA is TGCGCCACGGGGGGTCGGGGAAGGAACACTGAAGCTTTCTTT.

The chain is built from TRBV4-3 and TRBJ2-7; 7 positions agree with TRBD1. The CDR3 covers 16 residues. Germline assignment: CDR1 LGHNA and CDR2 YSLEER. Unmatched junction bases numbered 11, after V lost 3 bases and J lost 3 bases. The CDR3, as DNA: TGCGCCAGCAGCCATTACAACAGGGGCGCTAACTACGAGCAGTACTTC. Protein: CASSHYNRGANYEQYF.